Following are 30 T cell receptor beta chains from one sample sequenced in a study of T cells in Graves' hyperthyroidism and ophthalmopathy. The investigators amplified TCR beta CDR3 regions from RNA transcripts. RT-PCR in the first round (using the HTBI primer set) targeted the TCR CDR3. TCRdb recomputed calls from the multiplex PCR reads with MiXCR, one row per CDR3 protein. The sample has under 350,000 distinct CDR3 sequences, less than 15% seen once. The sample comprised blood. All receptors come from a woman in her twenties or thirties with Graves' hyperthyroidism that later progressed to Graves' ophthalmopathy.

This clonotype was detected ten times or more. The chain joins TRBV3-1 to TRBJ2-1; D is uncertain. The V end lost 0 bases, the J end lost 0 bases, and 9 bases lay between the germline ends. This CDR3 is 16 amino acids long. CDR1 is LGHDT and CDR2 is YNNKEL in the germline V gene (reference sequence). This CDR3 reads CASSQDRLASYNEQFF. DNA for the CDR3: TGTGCCAGCAGCCAAGATCGGTTAGCCTCCTACAATGAGCAGTTCTTC.

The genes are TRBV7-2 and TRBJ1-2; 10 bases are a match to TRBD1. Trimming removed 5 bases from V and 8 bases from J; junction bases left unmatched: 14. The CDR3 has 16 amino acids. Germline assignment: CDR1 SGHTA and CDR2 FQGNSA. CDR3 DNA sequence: TGTGCCAGCAGCGCTACCTCGGGACAGGGGACGGAGGGCTACACCTTC. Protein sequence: CASSATSGQGTEGYTF.

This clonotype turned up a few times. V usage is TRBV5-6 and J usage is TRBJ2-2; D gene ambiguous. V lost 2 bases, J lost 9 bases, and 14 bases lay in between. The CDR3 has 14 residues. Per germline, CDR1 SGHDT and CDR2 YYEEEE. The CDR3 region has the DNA TGTGCCAGCAGCTTAGAAGGCCTCTCCCGGGAGCTGTTTTTT. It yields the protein CASSLEGLSRELFF.

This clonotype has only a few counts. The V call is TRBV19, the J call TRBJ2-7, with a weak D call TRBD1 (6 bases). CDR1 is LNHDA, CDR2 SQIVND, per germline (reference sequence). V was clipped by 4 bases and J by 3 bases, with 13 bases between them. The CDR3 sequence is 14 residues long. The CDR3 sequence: CASSTSGTYYEQYF. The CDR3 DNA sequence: TGTGCCAGTAGTACCTCCGGGACATACTACGAGCAGTACTTC.

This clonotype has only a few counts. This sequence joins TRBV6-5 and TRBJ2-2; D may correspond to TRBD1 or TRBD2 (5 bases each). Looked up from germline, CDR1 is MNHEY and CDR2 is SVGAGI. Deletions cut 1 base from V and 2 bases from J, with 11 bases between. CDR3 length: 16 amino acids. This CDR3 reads CASSYWGRGNTGELFF. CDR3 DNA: TGTGCCAGCAGTTACTGGGGGAGAGGTAACACCGGGGAGCTGTTTTTT.

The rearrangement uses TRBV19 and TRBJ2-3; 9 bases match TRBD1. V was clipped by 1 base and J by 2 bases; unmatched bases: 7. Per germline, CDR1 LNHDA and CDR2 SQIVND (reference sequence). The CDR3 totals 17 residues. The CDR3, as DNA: TGTGCCAGTAGTATAGCGGGGCGGGACAGGGACACAGATACGCAGTATTTT. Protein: CASSIAGRDRDTDTQYF.

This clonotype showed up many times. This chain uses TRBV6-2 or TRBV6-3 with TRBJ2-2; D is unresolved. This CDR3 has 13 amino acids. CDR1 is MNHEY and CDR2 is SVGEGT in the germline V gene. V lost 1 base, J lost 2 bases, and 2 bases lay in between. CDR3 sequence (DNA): TGTGCCAGCAGTTACTACAACACCGGGGAGCTGTTTTTT. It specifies CASSYYNTGELFF.

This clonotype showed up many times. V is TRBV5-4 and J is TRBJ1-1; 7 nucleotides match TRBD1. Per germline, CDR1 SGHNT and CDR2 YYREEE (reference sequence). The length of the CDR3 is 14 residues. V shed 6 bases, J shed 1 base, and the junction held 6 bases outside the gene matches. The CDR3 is CASNLQGSNTEAFF. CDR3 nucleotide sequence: TGTGCCAGCAACTTACAGGGGTCGAACACTGAAGCTTTCTTT. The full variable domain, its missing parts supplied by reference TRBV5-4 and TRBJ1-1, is ETGVTQSPTHLIKTRGQQVTLRCSSQSGHNTVSWYQQALGQGPQFIFQYYREEENGRGNFPPRFSGLQFPNYSSELNVNALELDDSALYLCASNLQGSNTEAFFGQGTRLTVV.

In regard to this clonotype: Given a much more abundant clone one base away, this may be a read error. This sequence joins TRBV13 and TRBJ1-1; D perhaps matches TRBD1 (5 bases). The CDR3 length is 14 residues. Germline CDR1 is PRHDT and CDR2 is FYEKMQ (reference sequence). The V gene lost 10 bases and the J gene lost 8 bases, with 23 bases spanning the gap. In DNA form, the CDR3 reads TGTGCCATCAGTGGGGGATTGGGAGGGACCGAAGCTTTCTTT. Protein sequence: CAISGGLGGTEAFF. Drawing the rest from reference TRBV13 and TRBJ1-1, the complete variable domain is AAGVIQSPRHLIKEKRETATLKCYPIPRHDTVYWYQQGPGQDPQFLISFYEKMQSDKGSIPDRFSAQQFSDYHSELNMSSLELGDSALYFCAISGGLGGTEAFFGQGTRLTVV.

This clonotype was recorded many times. The CDR3 here is CASSQDRERIYEQYF. In nucleotides, the CDR3 is TGTGCCAGCAGCCAAGATAGGGAAAGGATCTACGAGCAGTACTTC. The V call is TRBV4-2, the J call TRBJ2-7, with D unclear. The CDR3 covers 15 residues. The ends were cut back, 0 bases at V and 3 bases at J, with 12 bases in the middle. Germline loops: CDR1 LGHNA, CDR2 YNFKEQ.

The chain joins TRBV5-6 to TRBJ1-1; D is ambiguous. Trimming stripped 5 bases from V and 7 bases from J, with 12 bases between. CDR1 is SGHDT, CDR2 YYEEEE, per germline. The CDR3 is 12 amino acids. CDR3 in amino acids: CASSTMGFEAFF. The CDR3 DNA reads TGTGCCAGCAGTACCATGGGCTTTGAAGCTTTCTTT.

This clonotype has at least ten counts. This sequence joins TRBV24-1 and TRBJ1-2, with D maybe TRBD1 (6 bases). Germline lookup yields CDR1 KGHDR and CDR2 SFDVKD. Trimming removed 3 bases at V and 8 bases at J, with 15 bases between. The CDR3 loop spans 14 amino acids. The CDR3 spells CATSDPGVLGGYTF. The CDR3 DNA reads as TGTGCCACCAGTGATCCAGGGGTCTTGGGCGGCTACACCTTC.

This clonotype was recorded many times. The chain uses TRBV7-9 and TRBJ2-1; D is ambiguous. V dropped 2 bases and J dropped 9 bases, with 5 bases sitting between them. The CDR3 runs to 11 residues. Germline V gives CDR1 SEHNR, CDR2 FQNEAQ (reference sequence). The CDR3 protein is CASSLSPEQFF. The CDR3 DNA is TGTGCCAGCAGCTTATCCCCTGAGCAGTTCTTC.

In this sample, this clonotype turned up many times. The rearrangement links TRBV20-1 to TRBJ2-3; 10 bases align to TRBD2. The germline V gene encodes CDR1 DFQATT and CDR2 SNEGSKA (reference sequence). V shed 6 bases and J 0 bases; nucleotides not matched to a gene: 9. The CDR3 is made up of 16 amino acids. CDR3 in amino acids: CSATPTSGPSTDTQYF. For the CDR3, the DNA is TGCAGTGCGACGCCGACTAGCGGGCCTAGCACAGATACGCAGTATTTT.

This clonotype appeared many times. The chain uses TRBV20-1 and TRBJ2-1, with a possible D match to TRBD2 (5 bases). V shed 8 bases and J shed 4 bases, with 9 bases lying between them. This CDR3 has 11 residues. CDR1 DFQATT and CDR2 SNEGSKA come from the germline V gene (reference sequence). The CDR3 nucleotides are TGCAGTCCCACGGGGTACAATGAGCAGTTCTTC. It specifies CSPTGYNEQFF.

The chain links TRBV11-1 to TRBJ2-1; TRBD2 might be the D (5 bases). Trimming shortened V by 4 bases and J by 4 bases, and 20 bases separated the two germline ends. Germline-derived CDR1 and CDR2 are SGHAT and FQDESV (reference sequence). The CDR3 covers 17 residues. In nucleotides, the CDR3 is TGTGCCAGCAGCTCTCCATGGCCGAGGGAGACTTACAATGAGCAGTTCTTC. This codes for CASSSPWPRETYNEQFF.

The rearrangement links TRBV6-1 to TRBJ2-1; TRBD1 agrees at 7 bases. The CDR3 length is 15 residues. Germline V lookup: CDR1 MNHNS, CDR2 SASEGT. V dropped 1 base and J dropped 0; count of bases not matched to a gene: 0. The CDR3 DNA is TGTGCCAGCAGTGAAGGGGACAGCTCCTACAATGAGCAGTTCTTC. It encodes CASSEGDSSYNEQFF.

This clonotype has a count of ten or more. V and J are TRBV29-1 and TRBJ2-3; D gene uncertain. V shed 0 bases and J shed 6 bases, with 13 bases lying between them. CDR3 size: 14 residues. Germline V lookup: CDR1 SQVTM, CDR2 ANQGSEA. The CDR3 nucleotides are TGCAGCGTTGAAGATCCCCCATTCCCCGATACGCAGTATTTT. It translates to CSVEDPPFPDTQYF.

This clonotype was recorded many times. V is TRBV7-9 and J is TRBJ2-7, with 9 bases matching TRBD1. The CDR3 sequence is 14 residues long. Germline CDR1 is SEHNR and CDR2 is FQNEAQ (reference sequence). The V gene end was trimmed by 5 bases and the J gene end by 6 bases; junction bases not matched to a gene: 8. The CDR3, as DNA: TGTGCCAGCAGCCCCGGGACAGGGTGGGCCGAGCAGTACTTC. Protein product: CASSPGTGWAEQYF.

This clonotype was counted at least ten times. The CDR3 bases are TGTGCCAGCAGCGCAACGGGGGGAATCCCTCTTGAGCAGTACTTC. This sequence encodes CASSATGGIPLEQYF. V and J are TRBV7-9 and TRBJ2-7; 7 bases agree with TRBD2. CDR3 length: 15 residues. V lost 5 bases to trimming and J lost 7 bases; unmatched junction nucleotides: 14. Germline CDR1 and CDR2: SEHNR and FQNEAQ (reference sequence).

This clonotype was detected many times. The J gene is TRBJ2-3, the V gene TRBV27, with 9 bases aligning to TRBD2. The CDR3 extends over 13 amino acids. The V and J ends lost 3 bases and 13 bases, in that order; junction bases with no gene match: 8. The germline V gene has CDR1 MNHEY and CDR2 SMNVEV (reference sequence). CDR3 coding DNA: TGTGCCAGCAGTTTGGGAGAGACTAGCGGCAAGTATTTT. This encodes CASSLGETSGKYF.

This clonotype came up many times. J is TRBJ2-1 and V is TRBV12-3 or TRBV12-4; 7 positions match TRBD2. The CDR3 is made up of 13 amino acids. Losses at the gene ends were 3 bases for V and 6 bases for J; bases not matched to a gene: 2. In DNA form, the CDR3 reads TGTGCCAGCAGTTTGATAGCGGGCAATGAGCAGTTCTTC. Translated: CASSLIAGNEQFF.

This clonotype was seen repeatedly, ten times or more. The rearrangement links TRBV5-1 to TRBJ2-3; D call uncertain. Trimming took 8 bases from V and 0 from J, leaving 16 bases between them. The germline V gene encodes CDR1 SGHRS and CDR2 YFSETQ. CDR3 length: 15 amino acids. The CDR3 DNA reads TGCGCCAGTCAATCCGGACCACGAAGCACAGATACGCAGTATTTT. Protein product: CASQSGPRSTDTQYF.

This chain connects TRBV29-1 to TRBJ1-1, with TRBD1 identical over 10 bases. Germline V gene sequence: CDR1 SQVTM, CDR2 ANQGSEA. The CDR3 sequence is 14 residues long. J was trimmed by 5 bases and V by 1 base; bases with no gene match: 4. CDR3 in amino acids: CSVEGGQGGTEAFF. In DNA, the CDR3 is TGCAGCGTTGAAGGAGGACAGGGGGGGACTGAAGCTTTCTTT. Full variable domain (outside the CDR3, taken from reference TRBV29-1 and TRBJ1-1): SAVISQKPSRDICQRGTSLTIQCQVDSQVTMMFWYRQQPGQSLTLIATANQGSEATYESGFVIDKFPISRPNLTFSTLTVSNMSPEDSSIYLCSVEGGQGGTEAFFGQGTRLTVV.

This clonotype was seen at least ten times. The CDR3 region is CATSRDRGANVLTF. The CDR3 DNA reads TGTGCCACCAGCAGAGATCGCGGGGCCAACGTCCTGACTTTC. The chain is built from TRBV15 and TRBJ2-6; D unclear. This CDR3 contains 14 residues. V gave up 0 bases and J gave up 4 bases, with 4 bases separating them. The germline V gene encodes CDR1 LNHNV and CDR2 YYDKDF (reference sequence).

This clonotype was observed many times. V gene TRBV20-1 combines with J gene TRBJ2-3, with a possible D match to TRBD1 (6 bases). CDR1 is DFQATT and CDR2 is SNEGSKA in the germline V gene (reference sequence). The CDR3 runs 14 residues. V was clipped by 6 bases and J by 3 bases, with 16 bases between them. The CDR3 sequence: CSAAPKDRTDTQYF. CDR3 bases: TGCAGTGCCGCACCTAAAGACAGGACAGATACGCAGTATTTT.

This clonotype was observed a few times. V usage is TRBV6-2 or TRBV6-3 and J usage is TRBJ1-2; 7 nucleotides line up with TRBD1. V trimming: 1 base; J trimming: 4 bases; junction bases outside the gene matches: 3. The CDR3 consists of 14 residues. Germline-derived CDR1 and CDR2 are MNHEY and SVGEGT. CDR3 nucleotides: TGTGCCAGCAGTTACTATGGGGACAGCTATGGCTACACCTTC. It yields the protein CASSYYGDSYGYTF.

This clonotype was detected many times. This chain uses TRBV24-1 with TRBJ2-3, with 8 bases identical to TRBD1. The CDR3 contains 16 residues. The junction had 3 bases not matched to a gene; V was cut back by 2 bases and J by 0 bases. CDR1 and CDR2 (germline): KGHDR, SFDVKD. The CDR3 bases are TGTGCCACCAGTGATTGGACAGGGTTAAGCACAGATACGCAGTATTTT. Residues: CATSDWTGLSTDTQYF.

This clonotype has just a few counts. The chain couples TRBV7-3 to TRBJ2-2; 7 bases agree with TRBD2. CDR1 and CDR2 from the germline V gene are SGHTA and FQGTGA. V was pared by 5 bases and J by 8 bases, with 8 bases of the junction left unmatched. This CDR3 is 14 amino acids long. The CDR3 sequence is CASSPSGGRGELFF. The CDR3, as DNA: TGTGCCAGCAGCCCGTCCGGGGGGAGGGGGGAGCTGTTTTTT.

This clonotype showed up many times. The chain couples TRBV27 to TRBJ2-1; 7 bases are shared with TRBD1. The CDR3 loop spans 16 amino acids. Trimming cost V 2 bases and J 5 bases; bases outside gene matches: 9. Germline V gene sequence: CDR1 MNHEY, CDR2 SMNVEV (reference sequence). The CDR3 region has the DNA TGTGCCAGCAGTTTAAGACAGGGAAATGCAGACAATGAGCAGTTCTTC. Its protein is CASSLRQGNADNEQFF.